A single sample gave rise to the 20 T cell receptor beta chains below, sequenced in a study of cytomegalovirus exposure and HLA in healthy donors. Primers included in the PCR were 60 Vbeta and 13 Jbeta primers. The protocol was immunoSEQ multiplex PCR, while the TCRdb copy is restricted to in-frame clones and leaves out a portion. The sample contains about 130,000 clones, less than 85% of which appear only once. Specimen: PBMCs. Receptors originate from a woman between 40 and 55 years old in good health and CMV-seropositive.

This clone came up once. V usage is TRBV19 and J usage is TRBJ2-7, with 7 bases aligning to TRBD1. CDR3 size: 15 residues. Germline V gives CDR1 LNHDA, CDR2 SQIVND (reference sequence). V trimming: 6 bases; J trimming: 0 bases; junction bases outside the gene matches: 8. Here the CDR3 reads CASSGQALASYEQYF. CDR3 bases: TGTGCCAGTAGCGGACAGGCTCTAGCCTCCTACGAGCAGTACTTC.

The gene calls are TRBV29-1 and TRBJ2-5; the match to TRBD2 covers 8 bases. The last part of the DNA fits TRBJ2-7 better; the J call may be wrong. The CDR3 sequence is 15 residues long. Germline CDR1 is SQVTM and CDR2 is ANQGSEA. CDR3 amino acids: CSVSNPGGLAYEQYF. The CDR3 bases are TGCAGCGTCTCCAATCCGGGGGGGCTTGCCTACGAGCAGTACTTC.

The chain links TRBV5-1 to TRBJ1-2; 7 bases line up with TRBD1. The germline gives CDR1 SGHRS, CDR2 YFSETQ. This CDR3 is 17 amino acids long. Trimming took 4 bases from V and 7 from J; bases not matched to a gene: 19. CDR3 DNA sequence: TGCGCCAGCAGCCTGACCTCCTACGGGGACAGCCCGGGTGGCTACACCTTC. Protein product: CASSLTSYGDSPGGYTF.

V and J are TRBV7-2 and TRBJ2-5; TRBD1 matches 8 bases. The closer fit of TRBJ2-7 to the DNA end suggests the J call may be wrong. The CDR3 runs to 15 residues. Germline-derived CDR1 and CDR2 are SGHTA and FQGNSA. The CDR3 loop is CASSLSSQGGYEQYF. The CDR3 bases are TGTGCCAGCAGCTTAAGCTCACAGGGGGGCTACGAGCAGTACTTC.

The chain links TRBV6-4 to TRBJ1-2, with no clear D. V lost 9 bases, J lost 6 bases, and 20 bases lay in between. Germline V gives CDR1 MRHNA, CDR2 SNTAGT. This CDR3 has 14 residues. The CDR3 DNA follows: TGTGCCAGTGATTTCTCGGGTAGTATCCATGGCTACACCTTC. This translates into CASDFSGSIHGYTF.

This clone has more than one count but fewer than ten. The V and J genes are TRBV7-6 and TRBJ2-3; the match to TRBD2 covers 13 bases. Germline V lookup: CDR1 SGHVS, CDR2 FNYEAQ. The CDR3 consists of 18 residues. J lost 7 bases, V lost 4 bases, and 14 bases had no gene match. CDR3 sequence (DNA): TGTGCCAGCAGCTGGTTACTAGCGGGAGGGCGAACGGCAAATACGCAGTATTTT. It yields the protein CASSWLLAGGRTANTQYF.

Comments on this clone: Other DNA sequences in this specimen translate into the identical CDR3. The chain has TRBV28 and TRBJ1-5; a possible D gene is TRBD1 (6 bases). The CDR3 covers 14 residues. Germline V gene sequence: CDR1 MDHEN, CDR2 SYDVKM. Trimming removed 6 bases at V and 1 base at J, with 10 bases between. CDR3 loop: CASRQGGSNQPQHF. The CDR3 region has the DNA TGTGCCAGCAGACAGGGTGGGAGCAATCAGCCCCAGCATTTT.

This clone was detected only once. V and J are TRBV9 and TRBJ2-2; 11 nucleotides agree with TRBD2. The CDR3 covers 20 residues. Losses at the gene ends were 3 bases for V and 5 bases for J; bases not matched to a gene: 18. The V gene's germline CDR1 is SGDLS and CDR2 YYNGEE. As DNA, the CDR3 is TGTGCCAGCAGCGCCGCTCGGACTAGCGGGCCTGGAGCTGGAACCGGGGAGCTGTTTTTT. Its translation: CASSAARTSGPGAGTGELFF.

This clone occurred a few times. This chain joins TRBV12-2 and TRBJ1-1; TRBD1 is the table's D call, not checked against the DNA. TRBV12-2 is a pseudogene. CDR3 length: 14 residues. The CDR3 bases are TGTGCAAGTCGCACAGGAAGAGTGAACACTGAAGCTTTCTTT. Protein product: CASRTGRVNTEAFF.

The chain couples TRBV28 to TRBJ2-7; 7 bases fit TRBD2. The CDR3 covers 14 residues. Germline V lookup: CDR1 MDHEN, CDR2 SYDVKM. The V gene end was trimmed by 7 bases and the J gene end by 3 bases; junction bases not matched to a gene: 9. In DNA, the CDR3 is TGTGCCAGCACGGACCCGGGGGGTTTCTACGAGCAGTACTTC. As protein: CASTDPGGFYEQYF.

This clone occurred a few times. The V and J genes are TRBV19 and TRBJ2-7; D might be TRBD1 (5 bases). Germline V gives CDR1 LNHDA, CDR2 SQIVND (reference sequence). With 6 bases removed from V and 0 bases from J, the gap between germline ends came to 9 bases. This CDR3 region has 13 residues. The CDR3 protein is CASSATASYEQYF. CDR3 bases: TGTGCCAGTAGCGCGACAGCCTCCTACGAGCAGTACTTC.

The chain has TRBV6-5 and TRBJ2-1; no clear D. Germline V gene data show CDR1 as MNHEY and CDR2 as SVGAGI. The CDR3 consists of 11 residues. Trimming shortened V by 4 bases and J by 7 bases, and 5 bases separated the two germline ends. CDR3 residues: CASSSFNEQFF. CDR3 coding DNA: TGTGCCAGCAGTTCCTTTAATGAGCAGTTCTTC.

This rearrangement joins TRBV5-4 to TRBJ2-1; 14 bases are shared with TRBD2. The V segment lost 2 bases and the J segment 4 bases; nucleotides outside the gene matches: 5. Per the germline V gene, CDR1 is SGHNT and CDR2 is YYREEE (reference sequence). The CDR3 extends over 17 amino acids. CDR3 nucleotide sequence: TGTGCCAGCAGCTTTGGACTAGCGGGGGGAAATTACAATGAGCAGTTCTTC. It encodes CASSFGLAGGNYNEQFF.

The CDR3 DNA reads TGTGCCAGCAGCTTGCTGGGGACAGGGTATGGTGGTAATGAAAAACTGTTTTTT. It encodes CASSLLGTGYGGNEKLFF. The V gene is TRBV5-6, the J gene TRBJ1-4; 9 bases are a match to TRBD1. Germline V gives CDR1 SGHDT, CDR2 YYEEEE. V lost 1 base and J lost 4; bases outside the gene matches: 11. This CDR3 is built from 18 residues.

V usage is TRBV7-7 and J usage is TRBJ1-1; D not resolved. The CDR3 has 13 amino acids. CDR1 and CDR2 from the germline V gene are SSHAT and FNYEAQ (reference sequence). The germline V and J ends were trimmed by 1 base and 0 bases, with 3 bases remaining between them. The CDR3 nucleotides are TGTGCCAGCAGCTTAGACATGAACACTGAAGCTTTCTTT. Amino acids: CASSLDMNTEAFF.

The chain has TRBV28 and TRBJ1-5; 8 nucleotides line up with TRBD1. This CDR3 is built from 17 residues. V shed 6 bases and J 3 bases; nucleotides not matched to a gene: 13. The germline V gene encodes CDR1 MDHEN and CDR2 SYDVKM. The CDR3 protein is CASSSVGQGRYNQPQHF. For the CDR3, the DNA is TGTGCCAGCAGCTCCGTCGGACAGGGACGATACAATCAGCCCCAGCATTTT. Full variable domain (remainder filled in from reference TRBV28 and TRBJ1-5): DVKVTQSSRYLVKRTGEKVFLECVQDMDHENMFWYRQDPGLGLRLIYFSYDVKMKEKGDIPEGYSVSREKKERFSLILESASTNQTSMYLCASSSVGQGRYNQPQHFGDGTRLSIL.

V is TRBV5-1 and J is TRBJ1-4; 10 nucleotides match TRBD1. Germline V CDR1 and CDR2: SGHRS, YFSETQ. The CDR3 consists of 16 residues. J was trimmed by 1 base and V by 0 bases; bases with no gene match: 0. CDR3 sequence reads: CASSLGDRGTNEKLFF. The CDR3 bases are TGCGCCAGCAGCTTGGGGGACAGGGGAACTAATGAAAAACTGTTTTTT.

For the CDR3, the DNA is TGTGCCAGCAGTACGTTCCCGAGCTCCTACGAGCAGTACTTC. Encoded protein: CASSTFPSSYEQYF. V and J are TRBV27 and TRBJ2-7; D remains ambiguous. CDR1 MNHEY and CDR2 SMNVEV come from the germline V gene (reference sequence). The CDR3 runs to 14 residues. V gave up 5 bases and J gave up 0 bases, with 11 bases separating them.

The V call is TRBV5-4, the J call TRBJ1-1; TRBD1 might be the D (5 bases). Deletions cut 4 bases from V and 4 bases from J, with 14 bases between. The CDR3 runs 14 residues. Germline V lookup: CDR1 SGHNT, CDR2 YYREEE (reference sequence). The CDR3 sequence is CASSPRVGITEAFF. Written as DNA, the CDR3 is TGTGCCAGCAGCCCCAGGGTTGGGATCACTGAAGCTTTCTTT.

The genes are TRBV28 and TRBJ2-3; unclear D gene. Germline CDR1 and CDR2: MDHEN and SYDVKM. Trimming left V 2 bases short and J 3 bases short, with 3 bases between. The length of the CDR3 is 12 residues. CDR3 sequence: CASSLITDTQYF. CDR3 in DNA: TGTGCCAGCAGTTTAATAACAGATACGCAGTATTTT. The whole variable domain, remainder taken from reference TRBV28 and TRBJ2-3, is DVKVTQSSRYLVKRTGEKVFLECVQDMDHENMFWYRQDPGLGLRLIYFSYDVKMKEKGDIPEGYSVSREKKERFSLILESASTNQTSMYLCASSLITDTQYFGPGTRLTVL.